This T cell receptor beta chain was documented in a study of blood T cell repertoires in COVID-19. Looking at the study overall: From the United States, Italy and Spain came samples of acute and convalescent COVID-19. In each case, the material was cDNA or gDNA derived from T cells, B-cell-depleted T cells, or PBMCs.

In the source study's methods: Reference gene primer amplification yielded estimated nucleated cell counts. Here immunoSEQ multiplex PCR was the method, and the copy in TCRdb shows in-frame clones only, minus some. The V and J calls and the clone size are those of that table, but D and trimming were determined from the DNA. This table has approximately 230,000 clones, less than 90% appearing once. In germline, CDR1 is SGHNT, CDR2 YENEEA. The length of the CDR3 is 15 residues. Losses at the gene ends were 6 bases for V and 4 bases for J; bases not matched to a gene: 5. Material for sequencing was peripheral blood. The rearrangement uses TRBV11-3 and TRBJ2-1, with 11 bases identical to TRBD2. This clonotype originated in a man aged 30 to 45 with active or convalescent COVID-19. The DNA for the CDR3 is TGTGCCAGCAGTCCCCGGACTAGCGGGTACAATGAGCAGTTCTTC. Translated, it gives CASSPRTSGYNEQFF.